Each of the 22 T cell receptor beta chains below was sequenced from the same sample in a study of blood T cell repertoires in COVID-19. Profiling relied on immunoSEQ multiplex PCR, and the TCRdb table lists in-frame clones only, not all of them. The sample holds 250,000 to 300,000 clones, more than 70% seen once. The source material was peripheral blood. The receptors derive from a woman aged 25 to 45 who had recovered from COVID-19.

The chain carries TRBV7-2 and TRBJ2-6, with TRBD2 matching 11 bases. V lost 8 bases and J lost 1; bases outside the gene matches: 10. This CDR3 spans 18 amino acids. Germline V gene sequence: CDR1 SGHTA, CDR2 FQGNSA. The CDR3 loop is CASSTSGTSGSGANVLTF. In DNA, the CDR3 is TGTGCCAGCTCTACATCCGGGACTAGCGGATCTGGGGCCAACGTCCTGACTTTC.

The chain recombines TRBV2 with TRBJ1-6; D is uncertain. V was shortened by 7 bases and J by 0 bases, with 10 bases between the two germline ends. This CDR3 has 15 amino acids. CDR1 is SNHLY and CDR2 is FYNNEI in the germline V gene. The CDR3 DNA follows: TGTGCCAGCACGTCCGATAGCTCCTATAATTCACCCCTCCACTTT. Its protein is CASTSDSSYNSPLHF.

This chain uses TRBV7-3 with TRBJ2-7; 10 bases are a match to TRBD1. This CDR3 spans 14 amino acids. Germline values: CDR1 SGHTA, CDR2 FQGTGA. The ends lost 3 bases at V and 6 bases at J; junction bases unmatched: 5. Here the CDR3 reads CASSFGGQGSEQYF. As DNA, the CDR3 is TGTGCCAGCAGCTTTGGGGGACAGGGGAGCGAGCAGTACTTC.

This chain joins TRBV9 and TRBJ2-3; D is unresolved. The CDR3 covers 13 residues. CDR1 SGDLS and CDR2 YYNGEE come from the germline V gene. V lost 4 bases and J lost 3, with 9 bases in between. The CDR3 sequence is CASSPFGTDTQYF. The CDR3 region has the DNA TGTGCCAGCAGCCCCTTCGGGACAGATACGCAGTATTTT. Full variable domain (missing parts from reference TRBV9 and TRBJ2-3): DSGVTQTPKHLITATGQRVTLRCSPRSGDLSVYWYQQSLDQGLQFLIQYYNGEERAKGNILERFSAQQFPDLHSELNLSSLELGDSALYFCASSPFGTDTQYFGPGTRLTVL.

The V and J genes are TRBV19 and TRBJ1-1; D unclear. V gave up 4 bases and J gave up 1 base, with 7 bases separating them. CDR1 is LNHDA, CDR2 SQIVND, per germline (reference sequence). The CDR3 is made up of 13 amino acids. The CDR3 bases are TGTGCCAGTAGTAAGGCAGGGAACACTGAAGCTTTCTTT. It is translated as CASSKAGNTEAFF. The full variable domain, completed using reference TRBV19 and TRBJ1-1, is DGGITQSPKYLFRKEGQNVTLSCEQNLNHDAMYWYRQDPGQGLRLIYYSQIVNDFQKGDIAEGYSVSREKKESFPLTVTSAQKNPTAFYLCASSKAGNTEAFFGQGTRLTVV.

The genes are TRBV5-5 and TRBJ1-1; a possible D gene is TRBD1 (5 bases). From germline, CDR1 is SGHKS and CDR2 YYEKEE (reference sequence). This CDR3 comprises 16 residues. Trimming shortened V by 0 bases and J by 2 bases, and 14 bases separated the two germline ends. The CDR3 DNA is TGTGCCAGCAGCTTGGTAGGTTCCAGGGCTAACACTGAAGCTTTCTTT. It is translated as CASSLVGSRANTEAFF.

The chain combines TRBV6-5 with TRBJ1-2; D might be TRBD1 (6 bases). V lost 6 bases, J lost 8 bases, and 13 bases lay in between. This CDR3 contains 12 residues. Germline CDR1 reads MNHEY; CDR2 reads SVGAGI. CDR3: CASSPGTRGYTF. For the CDR3, the DNA is TGTGCCAGCAGCCCCGGGACACGAGGCTACACCTTC.

On this clone: The junction and the germline gene differ at one end; a read error may be behind it. The J gene is TRBJ2-5, the V gene TRBV6-2 or TRBV6-3; 11 nucleotides agree with TRBD2. CDR1 and CDR2 from the germline V gene are MNHEY and SVGEGT. The CDR3 runs 18 residues. CDR3 nucleotide sequence: TGTGCCAGCAGTGACTCTGCCGGGACTAGCGGATCACAAGAGACCCAGTACTTC. This sequence encodes CASSDSAGTSGSQETQYF.

The CDR3 is CASSYSRTSDTEAFF. The CDR3 DNA reads TGTGCCAGCAGTTACTCAAGGACTTCCGACACTGAAGCTTTCTTT. The chain has TRBV6-5 and TRBJ1-1; unclear D gene. V was shortened by 0 bases and J by 3 bases, with 11 bases between the two germline ends. This CDR3 comprises 15 residues. The germline V gene has CDR1 MNHEY and CDR2 SVGAGI.

The rearrangement uses TRBV10-3 and TRBJ2-3; 9 bases line up with TRBD2. There are 15 residues in the CDR3. Trimming removed 3 bases from V and 3 bases from J; junction bases left unmatched: 4. Germline V CDR1 and CDR2: ENHRY, SYGVKD. CDR3 protein: CAISDAGGPTDTQYF. In DNA, the CDR3 is TGTGCCATCAGTGACGCGGGGGGGCCAACAGATACGCAGTATTTT.

This chain links TRBV7-9 with TRBJ1-1; D uncertain. Germline V gives CDR1 SEHNR, CDR2 FQNEAQ (reference sequence). The V gene lost 1 base and the J gene lost 4 bases, with 7 bases spanning the gap. CDR3 length equals 13 residues. The CDR3 DNA sequence: TGTGCCAGCAGCTTAGAGCGGGTCACTGAAGCTTTCTTT. It yields the protein CASSLERVTEAFF.

The chain uses TRBV6-6 and TRBJ2-5; D uncertain. The germline V gene has CDR1 MNHNY and CDR2 SVGAGI (reference sequence). This CDR3 has 12 residues. Trimming stripped 5 bases from V and 1 base from J, with 5 bases between. The CDR3 DNA reads as TGTGCCAGCAGTGGAGCCCAAGAGACCCAGTACTTC. Its translation is CASSGAQETQYF.

The DNA of the CDR3 is TGTGCCAGCAAACAGGGTGACTCTGGAAACACCATATATTTT. It specifies CASKQGDSGNTIYF. The chain links TRBV28 to TRBJ1-3; D is possibly TRBD1 (6 bases). The CDR3 runs to 14 residues. Trimming removed 7 bases from V and 0 bases from J, with 10 bases in between. Germline assignment: CDR1 MDHEN and CDR2 SYDVKM.

The V gene is TRBV2, the J gene TRBJ2-5; 8 nucleotides line up with TRBD1. The germline CDR1 and CDR2 sequences are SNHLY and FYNNEI. Trimming cost V 9 bases and J 5 bases; bases outside gene matches: 8. CDR3 size: 13 residues. The CDR3 DNA is TGTGCCAGGGGAGACAGGGGCGCGGAGACCCAGTACTTC. This translates into CARGDRGAETQYF.

The chain links TRBV19 to TRBJ2-1, with 9 bases lining up with TRBD2. With V trimmed by 3 bases and J by 5 bases, 2 bases remained unmatched. This CDR3 contains 14 residues. From germline, CDR1 is LNHDA and CDR2 SQIVND (reference sequence). CDR3 amino acids: CASSMGLANNEQFF. CDR3 bases: TGTGCCAGTAGTATGGGACTAGCCAACAATGAGCAGTTCTTC. The whole variable domain, filled in from reference TRBV19 and TRBJ2-1, reads DGGITQSPKYLFRKEGQNVTLSCEQNLNHDAMYWYRQDPGQGLRLIYYSQIVNDFQKGDIAEGYSVSREKKESFPLTVTSAQKNPTAFYLCASSMGLANNEQFFGPGTRLTVL.

This chain uses TRBV10-3 with TRBJ2-2; D is undetermined. The CDR3 consists of 15 residues. V dropped 8 bases and J dropped 0 bases, with 13 bases sitting between them. Per germline, CDR1 ENHRY and CDR2 SYGVKD. The CDR3 DNA sequence: TGTGCCATCCGAATAGAAATATCGAACACCGGGGAGCTGTTTTTT. This sequence encodes CAIRIEISNTGELFF.

Only a few counts were recorded for this clone. The chain carries TRBV7-2 and TRBJ1-2, with D maybe TRBD1 (5 bases). V lost 3 bases, J lost 6 bases, and 17 bases lay in between. The CDR3 extends over 15 amino acids. CDR1 and CDR2 from the germline V gene are SGHTA and FQGNSA. For the CDR3, the DNA is TGTGCCAGCAGCTTGGTCCCCGGGACTGGTAATGGCTACACCTTC. This codes for CASSLVPGTGNGYTF.

The chain links TRBV4-3 to TRBJ2-1; maybe TRBD2 (7 bases). V lost 0 bases and J lost 2, with 11 bases in between. Germline V lookup: CDR1 LGHNA, CDR2 YSLEER. This CDR3 region has 16 residues. The CDR3 nucleotides read TGCGCCAGCAGCCAAGAAAGGGGGGGGACCTACAATGAGCAGTTCTTC. Protein sequence: CASSQERGGTYNEQFF.

The gene calls are TRBV2 and TRBJ1-5; 8 nucleotides line up with TRBD1. The CDR3 contains 11 residues. From germline, CDR1 is SNHLY and CDR2 FYNNEI. Trimming took 9 bases from V and 11 from J; bases not matched to a gene: 6. As DNA, the CDR3 is TGTGCCAGTAGGTTGGACAGGGCCCAGCATTTT. Translation: CASRLDRAQHF.

The chain carries TRBV5-6 and TRBJ1-1; D is uncertain. This CDR3 is 14 amino acids long. The germline CDR1 and CDR2 sequences are SGHDT and YYEEEE. Trimming took off 0 bases at V and 1 base at J, with 7 bases between the two ends. CDR3 loop: CASSLARANTEAFF. CDR3 nucleotide sequence: TGTGCCAGCAGCTTGGCCCGAGCGAACACTGAAGCTTTCTTT.

The chain is built from TRBV7-2 and TRBJ1-2; tentatively, D is TRBD1 (5 bases). The V end was cut by 5 bases, the J end by 2 bases, with 15 bases between. Germline V lookup: CDR1 SGHTA, CDR2 FQGNSA. The CDR3 is 15 residues long. For the CDR3, the DNA is TGTGCCAGCAGCCCACACTCGACAGCGAACTATGGCTACACCTTC. Amino acids: CASSPHSTANYGYTF.

This chain connects TRBV5-5 to TRBJ2-2; D is perhaps TRBD1 (5 bases). Germline V gives CDR1 SGHKS, CDR2 YYEKEE (reference sequence). The ends were cut back, 6 bases at V and 0 bases at J, with 12 bases in the middle. This CDR3 has 15 residues. DNA of the CDR3: TGTGCCAGCAACCAACTACAGGCGAACACCGGGGAGCTGTTTTTT. Residues: CASNQLQANTGELFF.